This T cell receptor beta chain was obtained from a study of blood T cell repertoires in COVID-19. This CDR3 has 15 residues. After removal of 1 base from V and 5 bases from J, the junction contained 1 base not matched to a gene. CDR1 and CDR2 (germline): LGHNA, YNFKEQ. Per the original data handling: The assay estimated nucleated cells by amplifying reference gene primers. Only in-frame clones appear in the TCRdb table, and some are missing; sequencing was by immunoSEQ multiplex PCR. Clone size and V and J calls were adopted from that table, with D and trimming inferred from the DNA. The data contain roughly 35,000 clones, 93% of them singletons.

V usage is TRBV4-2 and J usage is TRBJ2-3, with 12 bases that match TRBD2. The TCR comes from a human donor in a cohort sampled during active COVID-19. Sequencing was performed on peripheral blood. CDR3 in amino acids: CASSQGGLAGDTQYF. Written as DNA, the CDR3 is TGTGCCAGCAGCCAAGGGGGACTAGCGGGAGATACGCAGTATTTT.